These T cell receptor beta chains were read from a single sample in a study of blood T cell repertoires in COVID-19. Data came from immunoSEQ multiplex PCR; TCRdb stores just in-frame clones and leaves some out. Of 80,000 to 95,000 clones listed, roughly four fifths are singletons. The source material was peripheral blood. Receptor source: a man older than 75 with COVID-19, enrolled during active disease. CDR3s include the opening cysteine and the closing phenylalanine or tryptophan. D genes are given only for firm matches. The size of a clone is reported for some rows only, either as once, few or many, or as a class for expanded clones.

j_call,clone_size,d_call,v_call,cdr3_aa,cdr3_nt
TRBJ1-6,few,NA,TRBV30,CAWSSTYNSPLHF,TGTGCCTGGAGTTCAACCTATAATTCACCCCTCCACTTT
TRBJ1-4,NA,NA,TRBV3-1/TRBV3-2,CASSETATNEKLFF,TGTGCCAGCAGCGAGACAGCAACTAATGAAAAACTGTTTTTT
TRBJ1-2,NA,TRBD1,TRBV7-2,CASSWRDRVGYTF,TGTGCCAGCAGCTGGCGGGACAGGGTTGGCTACACCTTC
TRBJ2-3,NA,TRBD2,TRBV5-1,CASTTSVVTDTQYF,TGCGCCAGCACCACTAGCGTCGTCACAGATACGCAGTATTTT
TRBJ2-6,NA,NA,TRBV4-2,CASSQVVDRLFSGANVLTF,TGTGCCAGCAGCCAAGTGGTTGACAGGTTATTCTCTGGGGCCAACGTCCTGACTTTC
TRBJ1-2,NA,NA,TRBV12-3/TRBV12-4,CASSLRGFDGYTF,TGTGCCAGCAGTTTAAGGGGTTTTGATGGCTACACCTTC
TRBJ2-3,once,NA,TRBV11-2,CASKTGTSTDTQYF,TGTGCCAGCAAAACAGGAACTAGCACAGATACGCAGTATTTT
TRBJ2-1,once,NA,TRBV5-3,CARSPRGSSYNEQFF,TGTGCCAGAAGCCCACGGGGGAGCTCCTACAATGAGCAGTTCTTC
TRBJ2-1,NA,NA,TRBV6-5,CASSYSGQGYNEQFF,TGTGCCAGCAGTTACTCGGGGCAGGGGTACAATGAGCAGTTCTTC
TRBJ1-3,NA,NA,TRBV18,CASSQGLGNTIYF,TGTGCCAGCTCACAGGGGCTCGGAAACACCATATATTTT
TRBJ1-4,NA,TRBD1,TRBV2,CASSRDRGKLFF,TGTGCCAGCAGTCGGGACAGGGGTAAACTGTTTTTT
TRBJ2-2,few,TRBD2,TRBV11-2,CASSRFSGANTGELFF,TGTGCCAGCAGCCGTTTTAGCGGGGCCAACACCGGGGAGCTGTTTTTT
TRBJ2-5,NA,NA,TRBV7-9,CASSSVQGIETQYF,TGTGCCAGCAGTTCAGTACAGGGCATCGAGACCCAGTACTTC
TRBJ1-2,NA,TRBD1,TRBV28,CASRGTGFYGYTF,TGTGCCAGCAGGGGGACAGGGTTCTATGGCTACACCTTC
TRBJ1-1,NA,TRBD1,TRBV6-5,CASSYSGTGGTEAFF,TGTGCCAGCAGTTACTCAGGGACAGGGGGCACTGAAGCTTTCTTT
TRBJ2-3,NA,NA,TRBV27,CASRLLGQQTNTDTQYF,TGTGCCAGCAGACTCTTGGGCCAACAGACTAACACAGATACGCAGTATTTT
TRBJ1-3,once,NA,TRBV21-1,CARRNTIYF,TGTGCCAGGCGGAACACCATATATTTT
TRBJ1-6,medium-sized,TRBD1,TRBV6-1,CASSERTGMRSPLHF,TGTGCCAGCAGTGAACGGACAGGGATGAGGTCACCCCTCCACTTT
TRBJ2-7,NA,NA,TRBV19,CASSIDRLSYEQYF,TGTGCCAGTAGTATAGATCGACTCTCCTACGAGCAGTACTTC
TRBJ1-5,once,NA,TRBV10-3,CAISELGAGVTNQPQHF,TGTGCCATCAGTGAGTTGGGGGCAGGGGTCACCAATCAGCCCCAGCATTTT
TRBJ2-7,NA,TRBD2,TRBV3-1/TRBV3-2,CASSQIAGEFNEQYF,TGTGCCAGCAGCCAAATAGCGGGAGAGTTCAACGAGCAGTACTTC
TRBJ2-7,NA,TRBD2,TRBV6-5,CATRGGQYEQYF,TGTGCCACCCGGGGGGGCCAATACGAGCAGTACTTC
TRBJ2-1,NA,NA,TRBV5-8,CASSPVLPGLFYNEQFF,TGTGCCAGCAGCCCGGTCCTTCCGGGACTCTTCTACAATGAGCAGTTCTTC
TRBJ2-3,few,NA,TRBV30,CAWSVLAFSSTDTQYF,TGTGCCTGGAGTGTATTGGCCTTCTCTAGCACAGATACGCAGTATTTT
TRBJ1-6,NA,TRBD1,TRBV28,CASRGQVHSNSPLHF,TGTGCCAGCAGAGGACAGGTACATTCTAATTCACCCCTCCACTTT
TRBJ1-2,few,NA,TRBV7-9,CASSLAGRLGYTF,TGTGCCAGCAGCTTAGCGGGGAGACTTGGCTACACCTTC
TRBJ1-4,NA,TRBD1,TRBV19,CASSIEIDRGKLFF,TGTGCCAGTAGCATCGAAATAGACAGGGGAAAACTGTTTTTT
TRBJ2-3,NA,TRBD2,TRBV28,CASSPVGLAGVYTQYF,TGTGCCAGCAGTCCCGTTGGGTTAGCGGGAGTGTATACGCAGTATTTT
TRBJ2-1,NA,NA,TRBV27,CASSLADYNEQFF,TGTGCCAGCAGTTTAGCGGACTACAATGAGCAGTTCTTC
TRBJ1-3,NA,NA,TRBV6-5,CASSFILGGGRNTIYF,TGTGCCAGCAGTTTCATCTTGGGCGGGGGGCGAAACACCATATATTTT
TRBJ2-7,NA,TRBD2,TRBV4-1,CASSQEPSGRAVSYEQYF,TGCGCCAGCAGCCAAGAACCCAGCGGGAGGGCCGTATCCTACGAGCAGTACTTC
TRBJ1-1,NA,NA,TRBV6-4,CASSDGGMNTEAFF,TGTGCCAGCAGTGACGGGGGGATGAACACTGAAGCTTTCTTT
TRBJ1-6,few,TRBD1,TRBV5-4,CASSFTGQGTSPLHF,TGTGCCAGCAGCTTTACGGGACAGGGAACTTCACCCCTCCACTTT
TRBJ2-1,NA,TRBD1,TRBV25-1,CASSMSQTGYKQFF,TGTGCCAGCAGTATGTCCCAGACAGGGTACAAGCAGTTCTTC
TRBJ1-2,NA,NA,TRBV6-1,CATRPTNYGYTF,TGTGCAACTAGACCGACCAACTATGGCTACACCTTC
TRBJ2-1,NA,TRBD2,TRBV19,CASSDTGTSLDEQFF,TGTGCCAGTAGTGATACCGGGACTAGCTTAGATGAGCAGTTCTTC
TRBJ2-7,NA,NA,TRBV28,CASSFTRVPSYEQYF,TGTGCCAGCAGTTTCACCCGAGTCCCCTCCTACGAGCAGTACTTC
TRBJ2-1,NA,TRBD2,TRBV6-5,CASSFTSGGYNEQFF,TGTGCCAGCAGTTTTACTAGCGGGGGCTACAATGAGCAGTTCTTC
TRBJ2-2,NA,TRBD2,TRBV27,CASSLLTSGGTGELFF,TGTGCCAGCAGTTTACTGACTAGCGGGGGCACCGGGGAGCTGTTTTTT
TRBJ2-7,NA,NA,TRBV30,CASNGGAEAEQYF,TGTGCCTCCAATGGGGGGGCCGAAGCCGAGCAGTACTTC
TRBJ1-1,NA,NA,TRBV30,CAWRDSLNTEAFF,TGTGCCTGGAGGGACAGCCTGAACACTGAAGCTTTCTTT
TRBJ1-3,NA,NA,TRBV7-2,CASSLGEVRGNTIYF,TGTGCCAGCAGCTTAGGGGAGGTTCGGGGAAACACCATATATTTT
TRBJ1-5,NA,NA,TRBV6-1,CASSEAGVHNQPQHF,TGTGCCAGCAGTGAAGCAGGGGTTCACAATCAGCCCCAGCATTTT
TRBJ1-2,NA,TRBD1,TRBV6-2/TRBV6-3,CASSYLGRTGDDRYTF,TGTGCCAGCAGTTACTTGGGGCGGACAGGGGACGATCGCTACACCTTC
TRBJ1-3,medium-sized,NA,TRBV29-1,CSVRSGNTIYF,TGCAGCGTTCGCTCTGGAAACACCATATATTTT